These 32 T cell receptor beta chains were sequenced from one sample in a study of cytomegalovirus exposure and HLA in healthy donors. Primers: 60 Vbeta forward and 13 Jbeta reverse. TCRdb keeps only in-frame clones here, not all; method: immunoSEQ multiplex PCR. The sample lists 150,000 to 200,000 clones, roughly 77% seen once, with around 7.7% in the top ten. Sequenced material: PBMCs. The receptor source for this set is a woman in her thirties or forties in good health and CMV-seropositive.

This clone was observed a handful of times. This chain links TRBV27 with TRBJ1-1; 9 bases match TRBD1. The CDR3 is 17 amino acids. J was trimmed by 0 bases and V by 2 bases; bases with no gene match: 7. Germline V gene data show CDR1 as MNHEY and CDR2 as SMNVEV (reference sequence). Here the CDR3 DNA reads TGTGCCAGCAGTTTAGCCCGGACAGGGGTCATGAACACTGAAGCTTTCTTT. This sequence encodes CASSLARTGVMNTEAFF.

This sequence joins TRBV28 and TRBJ1-1; D might be TRBD1 (6 bases). CDR1 and CDR2 from the germline V gene are MDHEN and SYDVKM. The germline V and J ends were trimmed by 6 bases and 6 bases, with 23 bases remaining between them. The CDR3 is 16 amino acids. In DNA form, the CDR3 reads TGTGCCAGCAGGGGAGGGACAAGGCTCAACAACGCTGAAGCTTTCTTT. The encoded protein is CASRGGTRLNNAEAFF.

The chain links TRBV11-2 to TRBJ2-7, with D possibly being TRBD2 (7 bases). V was clipped by 10 bases and J by 1 base, with 14 bases between them. Germline CDR1 and CDR2: SGHAT and FQNNGV. The CDR3 has 13 amino acids. The CDR3 loop is CATARGGSYEQYF. CDR3 DNA: TGTGCCACCGCCAGGGGAGGGTCCTACGAGCAGTACTTC.

The chain carries TRBV7-9 and TRBJ2-1, with D tentatively TRBD2 (6 bases). Trimming shortened V by 6 bases and J by 10 bases, and 13 bases separated the two germline ends. Germline assignment: CDR1 SEHNR and CDR2 FQNEAQ (reference sequence). This CDR3 is built from 12 residues. CDR3 region: CASSWGVREQFF. The CDR3 region has the DNA TGTGCCAGCAGTTGGGGGGTACGGGAGCAGTTCTTC.

The V gene is TRBV5-1, the J gene TRBJ2-7; 7 nucleotides match TRBD1. The germline CDR1 and CDR2 sequences are SGHRS and YFSETQ. The V and J ends lost 3 bases and 4 bases, in that order; junction bases with no gene match: 10. This CDR3 is 15 amino acids long. In DNA, the CDR3 is TGCGCCAGCAGCTGGACTGGGACAGCTCGTTACGAGCAGTACTTC. Protein product: CASSWTGTARYEQYF.

The CDR3 DNA follows: TGCAGCGTTGAGACCGGGACAGTCTATGGCTACACCTTC. Translated, it gives CSVETGTVYGYTF. The rearrangement joins TRBV29-1 to TRBJ1-2; 7 bases agree with TRBD1. Trimming removed 3 bases from V and 4 bases from J; junction bases left unmatched: 5. This CDR3 has 13 amino acids. Germline CDR1 is SQVTM and CDR2 is ANQGSEA.

The CDR3 region has the DNA TGTGCCAGCTCACCAGAGATGAACACTGAAGCTTTCTTT. Translated, it gives CASSPEMNTEAFF. V gene TRBV18 combines with J gene TRBJ1-1; the D is unclear. CDR1 and CDR2 (germline): KGHSH, LQKENI. Trimming left V 2 bases short and J 0 bases short, with 4 bases between. There are 13 residues in the CDR3. Full variable domain (outside the CDR3, taken from reference TRBV18 and TRBJ1-1): NAGVMQNPRHLVRRRGQEARLRCSPMKGHSHVYWYRQLPEEGLKFMVYLQKENIIDESGMPKERFSAEFPKEGPSILRIQQVVRGDSAAYFCASSPEMNTEAFFGQGTRLTVV.

There are a few counts of this clone. The chain couples TRBV30 to TRBJ1-3; D perhaps matches TRBD1 (6 bases). This CDR3 is 12 amino acids long. With 4 bases removed from V and 5 bases from J, the gap between germline ends came to 9 bases. Germline V gives CDR1 GTSNPN, CDR2 SVGIG (reference sequence). CDR3 region: CAWNRDRNTIYF. The CDR3 nucleotides read TGTGCCTGGAACAGGGACCGAAACACCATATATTTT.

The V call is TRBV5-1, the J call TRBJ1-2, with 7 nucleotides matching TRBD1. The CDR3 is made up of 15 amino acids. Germline lookup yields CDR1 SGHRS and CDR2 YFSETQ. J was trimmed by 8 bases and V by 1 base; bases with no gene match: 11. CDR3 loop: CASSLNGDTGDGYTF. The CDR3 bases are TGCGCCAGCAGCTTGAATGGGGATACAGGGGACGGCTACACCTTC.

This clone was counted between two and nine times. CDR3 protein: CASSAEETQYF. The CDR3 DNA sequence: TGTGCCAGCTCAGCGGAAGAGACCCAGTACTTC. The chain employs TRBV18 and TRBJ2-5; D is unclear. The CDR3 is 11 residues long. Looked up from germline, CDR1 is KGHSH and CDR2 is LQKENI. V lost 5 bases, J lost 3 bases, and 4 bases lay in between. Full variable domain (remainder filled in from reference TRBV18 and TRBJ2-5): NAGVMQNPRHLVRRRGQEARLRCSPMKGHSHVYWYRQLPEEGLKFMVYLQKENIIDESGMPKERFSAEFPKEGPSILRIQQVVRGDSAAYFCASSAEETQYFGPGTRLLVL.

This chain links TRBV19 with TRBJ2-5; 16 bases fit TRBD2. Looked up from germline, CDR1 is LNHDA and CDR2 is SQIVND (reference sequence). CDR3 size: 17 residues. V shed 5 bases and J 1 base; nucleotides not matched to a gene: 4. The CDR3 protein is CASSPGLAGGGQETQYF. The CDR3 DNA sequence: TGTGCCAGTAGTCCGGGACTAGCGGGAGGGGGCCAAGAGACCCAGTACTTC.

The rearrangement joins TRBV30 to TRBJ2-2; the D gene is possibly TRBD2 (5 bases). Germline V gene sequence: CDR1 GTSNPN, CDR2 SVGIG (reference sequence). Trimming cost V 2 bases and J 7 bases, with 11 bases left between them. CDR3 length equals 13 residues. The chain's CDR3 is CAWSRGVVGELFF. CDR3 in DNA: TGTGCCTGGAGTCGGGGAGTGGTCGGGGAGCTGTTTTTT.

J is TRBJ2-5 and V is TRBV6-6, with D tentatively TRBD2 (5 bases). Trimming took off 2 bases at V and 4 bases at J, with 11 bases between the two ends. Germline CDR1 is MNHNY and CDR2 is SVGAGI (reference sequence). This CDR3 has 14 residues. CDR3 protein: CASSYGRWSETQYF. DNA of the CDR3: TGTGCCAGCAGTTACGGGAGATGGTCAGAGACCCAGTACTTC.

The chain joins TRBV28 to TRBJ2-2, with D unclear. Germline CDR1 and CDR2: MDHEN and SYDVKM. Trimming stripped 3 bases from V and 0 bases from J, with 8 bases between. The CDR3 spans 15 residues. The CDR3 reads CASSFQVPNTGELFF. The CDR3 region has the DNA TGTGCCAGCAGTTTCCAGGTCCCGAACACCGGGGAGCTGTTTTTT.

In this sample, this clone turned up a few times. V usage is TRBV18 and J usage is TRBJ1-1; D is unresolved. Deletions cut 2 bases from V and 1 base from J, with 14 bases between. The CDR3 spans 16 residues. Germline V gene sequence: CDR1 KGHSH, CDR2 LQKENI. CDR3 DNA sequence: TGTGCCAGCTCACCAAACAACCCAGACACGAACACTGAAGCTTTCTTT. This gives the protein CASSPNNPDTNTEAFF.

The chain couples TRBV5-1 to TRBJ2-6; the D is unclear. Trimming stripped 0 bases from V and 1 base from J, with 8 bases between. The CDR3 is 16 amino acids. CDR1 is SGHRS and CDR2 is YFSETQ in the germline V gene. The CDR3 region is CASSLGSLSGANVLTF. The CDR3 DNA sequence: TGCGCCAGCAGCTTGGGTAGTCTTTCTGGGGCCAACGTCCTGACTTTC.

V and J are TRBV9 and TRBJ2-3, with TRBD1 matching over 8 bases. The CDR3 extends over 16 amino acids. V lost 3 bases and J lost 0; bases outside the gene matches: 6. Germline V CDR1 and CDR2: SGDLS, YYNGEE. CDR3 residues: CASSEQGVHSTDTQYF. CDR3 in DNA: TGTGCCAGCAGCGAACAGGGGGTCCATAGCACAGATACGCAGTATTTT.

The rearrangement joins TRBV4-3 to TRBJ2-2; D possibly corresponds to TRBD1 (5 bases). Germline V lookup: CDR1 LGHNA, CDR2 YSLEER. The CDR3 has 17 amino acids. V lost 4 bases to trimming and J lost 2 bases, with 17 bases between them. The CDR3, as DNA: TGCGCCAGCAGCCGCAAACAGGTAGCCGTCAACACCGGGGAGCTGTTTTTT. It yields the protein CASSRKQVAVNTGELFF.

The gene calls are TRBV6-5 and TRBJ2-7; 8 bases agree with TRBD1. With V trimmed by 6 bases and J by 0 bases, 4 bases remained unmatched. The CDR3 covers 14 residues. CDR1 is MNHEY and CDR2 is SVGAGI in the germline V gene. CDR3 sequence reads: CASRKQGDSYEQYF. The CDR3 nucleotides read TGTGCCAGCAGAAAACAGGGGGACTCCTACGAGCAGTACTTC.

This clone was counted once. V gene TRBV5-1 combines with J gene TRBJ2-5, with no clear D. The germline V gene has CDR1 SGHRS and CDR2 YFSETQ. V was cut by 4 bases and J by 0 bases, with 19 bases left in between. CDR3 length: 17 amino acids. For the CDR3, the DNA is TGCGCCAGCAGCCGTATGACCGACCACAGCAACCAAGAGACCCAGTACTTC. This codes for CASSRMTDHSNQETQYF.

V usage is TRBV19 and J usage is TRBJ1-1, with 8 positions matching TRBD1. J was trimmed by 6 bases and V by 10 bases; bases with no gene match: 13. This CDR3 has 14 residues. Germline V gene sequence: CDR1 LNHDA, CDR2 SQIVND (reference sequence). This CDR3 reads CATQNGQGGSEAFF. DNA for the CDR3: TGTGCCACCCAAAATGGACAGGGAGGATCTGAAGCTTTCTTT.

The rearrangement uses TRBV4-2 and TRBJ1-6, with D unresolved. Germline lookup yields CDR1 LGHNA and CDR2 YNFKEQ. CDR3 length: 15 amino acids. V shed 0 bases and J shed 8 bases, with 11 bases lying between them. This chain's CDR3 is CASSQDILGYSPLHF. The DNA for the CDR3 is TGTGCCAGCAGCCAAGATATTCTCGGTTATTCACCCCTCCACTTT.

The rearrangement uses TRBV5-5 and TRBJ1-4, with 7 bases aligning to TRBD1. Germline CDR1 is SGHKS and CDR2 is YYEKEE (reference sequence). The CDR3 is 14 amino acids. With 5 bases clipped from V and 5 bases from J, the junction kept 6 bases outside the gene matches. The chain's CDR3 is CASRPGTANEKLFF. In DNA, the CDR3 is TGTGCCAGCAGACCCGGGACAGCCAATGAAAAACTGTTTTTT.

The rearrangement links TRBV29-1 to TRBJ2-3, with a tentative D call TRBD2 (6 bases). Per the germline V gene, CDR1 is SQVTM and CDR2 is ANQGSEA. The germline V and J ends were trimmed by 5 bases and 4 bases, with 13 bases remaining between them. CDR3 length: 13 amino acids. The DNA of the CDR3 is TGCAGCGTTTACCGGACGGGAGCAGATACGCAGTATTTT. Its translation: CSVYRTGADTQYF.

J is TRBJ2-5 and V is TRBV30; 7 bases fit TRBD2. The germline V gene has CDR1 GTSNPN and CDR2 SVGIG (reference sequence). V dropped 2 bases and J dropped 4; count of bases not matched to a gene: 1. This CDR3 region has 12 residues. As DNA, the CDR3 is TGTGCCTGGAGTCAGCGGGGAGAGACCCAGTACTTC. Translation gives CAWSQRGETQYF.

This rearrangement joins TRBV28 to TRBJ2-2, with D tentatively TRBD2 (6 bases). Germline CDR1 MDHEN, CDR2 SYDVKM. V lost 8 bases to trimming and J lost 6 bases, with 16 bases between them. This CDR3 has 14 residues. CDR3 DNA sequence: TGTGCCAGCGTACGGGGGAGTATGTCCGGGGAGCTGTTTTTT. Its protein is CASVRGSMSGELFF.

This clone was detected only once. The rearrangement uses TRBV30 and TRBJ2-7; 8 positions match TRBD1. The germline CDR1 and CDR2 sequences are GTSNPN and SVGIG (reference sequence). Trimming at V came to 3 bases and at J to 5 bases, leaving 6 bases not matched to a gene. The length of the CDR3 is 13 residues. The CDR3: CAWRLTGVDEQYF. DNA of the CDR3: TGTGCCTGGAGATTGACAGGGGTCGACGAGCAGTACTTC.

J is TRBJ2-1 and V is TRBV12-5, with a weak D call TRBD1 (6 bases). The CDR3 is 14 residues long. The V end lost 4 bases, the J end lost 10 bases, and 17 bases lay between the germline ends. Per the germline V gene, CDR1 is LGHNT and CDR2 is FRNRAP. The CDR3 nucleotides read TGTGCTAGTGGTTCCCCGGGACACCTGTGGGAGCAGTTCTTC. It encodes CASGSPGHLWEQFF.

The chain links TRBV6-1 to TRBJ2-1; a weak D match, TRBD1 (6 bases). This CDR3 contains 14 residues. From germline, CDR1 is MNHNS and CDR2 SASEGT. V gave up 5 bases and J gave up 6 bases, with 14 bases separating them. The CDR3 DNA is TGTGCCAGCAGTTCCGACAGGAGTGGCAATGAGCAGTTCTTC. Protein product: CASSSDRSGNEQFF.

The V call is TRBV7-2, the J call TRBJ2-7; D might be TRBD1 (5 bases). V lost 3 bases to trimming and J lost 2 bases, with 11 bases between them. Germline values: CDR1 SGHTA, CDR2 FQGNSA. This CDR3 contains 14 residues. In DNA, the CDR3 is TGTGCCAGCAGCTTCGAGCAGGGCCCCTACGAGCAGTACTTC. Protein: CASSFEQGPYEQYF.

The chain joins TRBV7-2 to TRBJ1-1; D ambiguous. The V end lost 5 bases, the J end lost 7 bases, and 14 bases lay between the germline ends. CDR1 SGHTA and CDR2 FQGNSA come from the germline V gene. The CDR3 totals 13 residues. CDR3: CASSPSMVGEAFF. The DNA for the CDR3 is TGTGCCAGCAGCCCGAGTATGGTTGGTGAAGCTTTCTTT.

V is TRBV19 and J is TRBJ2-6; no firm D call. The CDR3 totals 16 residues. From germline, CDR1 is LNHDA and CDR2 SQIVND (reference sequence). The V end was cut by 8 bases, the J end by 0 bases, with 14 bases between. In nucleotides, the CDR3 is TGTGCCAGTGCCCGGTTGATGAGCTCTGGGGCCAACGTCCTGACTTTC. Its translation: CASARLMSSGANVLTF.